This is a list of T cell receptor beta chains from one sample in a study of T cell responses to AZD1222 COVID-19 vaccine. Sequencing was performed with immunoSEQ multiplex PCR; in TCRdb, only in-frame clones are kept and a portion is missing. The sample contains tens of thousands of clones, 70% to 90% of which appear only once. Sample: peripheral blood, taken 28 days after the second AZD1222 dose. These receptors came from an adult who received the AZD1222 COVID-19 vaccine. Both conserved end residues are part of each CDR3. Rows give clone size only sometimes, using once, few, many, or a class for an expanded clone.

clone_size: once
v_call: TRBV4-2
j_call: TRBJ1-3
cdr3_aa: CASSQVGGSSGNTIYF

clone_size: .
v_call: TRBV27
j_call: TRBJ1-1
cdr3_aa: CASSRGGPPNTEAFF

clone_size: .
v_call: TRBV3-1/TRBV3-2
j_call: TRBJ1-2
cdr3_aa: CATLRGEGYGYTF

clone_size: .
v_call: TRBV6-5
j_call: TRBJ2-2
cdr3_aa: CASSYSTTSVAGELFF

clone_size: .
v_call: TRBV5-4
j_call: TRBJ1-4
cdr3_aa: CASSPGGQGSEKLFF

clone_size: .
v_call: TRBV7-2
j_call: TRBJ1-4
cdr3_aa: CASSLSARGRESNEKLFF

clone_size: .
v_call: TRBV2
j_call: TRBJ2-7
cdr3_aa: CASGVAPLGEQYF

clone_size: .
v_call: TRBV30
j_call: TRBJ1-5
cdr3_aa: CAWSARGGTANQPQHF

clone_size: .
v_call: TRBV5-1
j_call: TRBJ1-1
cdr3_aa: CAGSRWGGNTEAFF

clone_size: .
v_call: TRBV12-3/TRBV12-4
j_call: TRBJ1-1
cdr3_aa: CASKGNTEAFF

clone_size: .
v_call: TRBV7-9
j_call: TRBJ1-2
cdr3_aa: CASSFTGGAGNGYTF

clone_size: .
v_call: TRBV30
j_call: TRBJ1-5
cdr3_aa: CAWSATDSNQPQHF

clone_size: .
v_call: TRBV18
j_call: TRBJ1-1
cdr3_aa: CASSPDRGMNTEAFF

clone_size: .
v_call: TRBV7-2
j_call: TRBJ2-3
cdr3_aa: CASSTRGRYTDTQYF

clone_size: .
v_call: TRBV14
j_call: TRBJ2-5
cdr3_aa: CASSHGTSFETQYF

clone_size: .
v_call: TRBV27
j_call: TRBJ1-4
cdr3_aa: CASSSRPPQGGNEKLFF

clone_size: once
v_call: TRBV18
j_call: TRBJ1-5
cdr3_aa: CASSPVTGEDQPQHF

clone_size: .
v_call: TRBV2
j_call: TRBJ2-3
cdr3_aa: CASSPGRREGDTQYF

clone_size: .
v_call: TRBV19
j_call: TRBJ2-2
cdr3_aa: CASTTYGVAGGPDTGELFF

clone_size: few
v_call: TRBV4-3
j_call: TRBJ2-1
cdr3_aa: CASSQESFLAGGNDEQFF

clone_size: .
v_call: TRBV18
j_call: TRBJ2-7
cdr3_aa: CASSPPSSPVNEQYF

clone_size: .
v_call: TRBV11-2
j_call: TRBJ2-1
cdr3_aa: CASSFSGLAGKGEQFF

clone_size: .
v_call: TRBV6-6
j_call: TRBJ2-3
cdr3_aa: CASSLTSGREADTQYF

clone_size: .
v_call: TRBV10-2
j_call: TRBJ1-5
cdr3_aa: CASRARESNQPQHF

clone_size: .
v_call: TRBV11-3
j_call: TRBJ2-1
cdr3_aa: CASSHGTIYNEQFF

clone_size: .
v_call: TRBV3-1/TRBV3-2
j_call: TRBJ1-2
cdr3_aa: CASSQAWGTRVGYTF

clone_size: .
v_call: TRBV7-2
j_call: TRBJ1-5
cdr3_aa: CASSLTWANQPQHF